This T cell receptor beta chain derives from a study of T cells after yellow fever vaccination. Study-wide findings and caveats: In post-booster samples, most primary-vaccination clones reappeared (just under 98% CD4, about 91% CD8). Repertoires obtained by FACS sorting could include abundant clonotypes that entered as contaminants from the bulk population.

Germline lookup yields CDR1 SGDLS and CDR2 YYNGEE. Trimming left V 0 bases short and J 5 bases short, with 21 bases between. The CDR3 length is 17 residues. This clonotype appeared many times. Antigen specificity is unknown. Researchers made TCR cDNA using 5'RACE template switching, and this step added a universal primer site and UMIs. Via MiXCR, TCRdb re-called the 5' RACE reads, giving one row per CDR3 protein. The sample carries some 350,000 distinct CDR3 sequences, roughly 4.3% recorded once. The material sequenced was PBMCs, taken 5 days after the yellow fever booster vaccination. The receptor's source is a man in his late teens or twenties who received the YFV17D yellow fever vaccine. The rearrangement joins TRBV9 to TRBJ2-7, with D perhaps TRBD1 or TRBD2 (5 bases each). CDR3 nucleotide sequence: TGTGCCAGCAGCGTAGGGGGACGAGGCGGTGGGCCCCACGAGCAGTACGTC. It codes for CASSVGGRGGGPHEQYV.